The 15 T cell receptor beta chains presented below share a single source sample, sequenced in a study of CDR3 diversity in severe acne. One entry per CDR3 protein results from TCRdb running MiXCR on the PCR reads. The table lists 90,000 or so distinct CDR3 sequences, 45% to 50% of them singletons. The sample consisted of blood. Receptors were obtained from a male donor in good health, serving as a control.

This clonotype came up a few times. This chain joins TRBV20-1 and TRBJ2-7, with 10 bases fitting TRBD1. The V segment lost 6 bases and the J segment 5 bases; nucleotides outside the gene matches: 7. The CDR3 runs to 13 residues. Germline CDR1 reads DFQATT; CDR2 reads SNEGSKA (reference sequence). The CDR3: CSARADRGDEQYF. For the CDR3, the DNA is TGCAGTGCCCGAGCGGACAGGGGGGACGAGCAGTACTTC.

The V and J genes are TRBV5-1 and TRBJ2-7, with a weak D call TRBD2 (6 bases). The germline V and J ends were trimmed by 0 bases and 2 bases, with 18 bases remaining between them. The V gene's germline CDR1 is SGHRS and CDR2 YFSETQ. The CDR3 contains 17 residues. The CDR3 DNA reads TGCGCCAGCAGCTTGGCGGGCGGTAGCGGACTCACCTACGAGCAGTACTTC. Amino acids: CASSLAGGSGLTYEQYF. Using reference TRBV5-1 and TRBJ2-7 for the parts outside the CDR3, the full variable domain is KAGVTQTPRYLIKTRGQQVTLSCSPISGHRSVSWYQQTPGQGLQFLFEYFSETQRNKGNFPGRFSGRQFSNSRSEMNVSTLELGDSALYLCASSLAGGSGLTYEQYFGPGTRLTVT.

The chain uses TRBV24-1 and TRBJ1-1, with a tentative D call TRBD1 (6 bases). CDR1 and CDR2 (germline): KGHDR, SFDVKD. This CDR3 region has 14 residues. V gave up 5 bases and J gave up 7 bases, with 16 bases separating them. DNA of the CDR3: TGTGCCACCAGTGGTCCAGGGGACGAAAGTGAAGCTTTCTTT. It yields the protein CATSGPGDESEAFF.

The chain joins TRBV11-2 to TRBJ2-5, with D possibly called TRBD1 or TRBD2 (5 bases each). The germline V and J ends were trimmed by 4 bases and 4 bases, with 13 bases remaining between them. The CDR3 runs to 14 residues. CDR1 and CDR2 from the germline V gene are SGHAT and FQNNGV. CDR3 nucleotide sequence: TGTGCCAGCAGCTCCCTAAGTGGGGGAGAGACCCAGTACTTC. This gives the protein CASSSLSGGETQYF.

This clonotype occurred many times. This sequence joins TRBV27 and TRBJ2-7; D not certain. Trimming took off 7 bases at V and 4 bases at J, with 8 bases between the two ends. The length of the CDR3 is 11 residues. The germline V gene encodes CDR1 MNHEY and CDR2 SMNVEV (reference sequence). Here the CDR3 reads CASTSGYEQYF. Here the CDR3 DNA reads TGTGCCAGCACCTCGGGTTACGAGCAGTACTTC.

Concerning this clonotype: A much larger clone lies one base from this, so it may be a read error. The rearrangement links TRBV6-5 to TRBJ2-5; TRBD2 aligns across 8 bases. The CDR3 loop spans 13 amino acids. Germline V lookup: CDR1 MNHEY, CDR2 SVGAGI. DNA for the CDR3: TGTGCCAGCAGGACTAGCGCGCAAGTGACCCAGTACTTC. It codes for CASRTSAQVTQYF.

The rearrangement links TRBV6-5 to TRBJ2-5, with TRBD1 matching 9 bases. This CDR3 spans 14 amino acids. Trimming removed 4 bases from V and 4 bases from J; junction bases left unmatched: 4. Germline values: CDR1 MNHEY, CDR2 SVGAGI. The CDR3 loop is CASSSNRGPETQYF. Written as DNA, the CDR3 is TGTGCCAGCAGTTCGAACAGGGGGCCAGAGACCCAGTACTTC.

This clonotype was seen a handful of times. This rearrangement joins TRBV6-2 or TRBV6-3 to TRBJ2-1; tentatively, D is TRBD1 (5 bases). Germline loops: CDR1 MNHEY, CDR2 SVGEGT. V dropped 2 bases and J dropped 0 bases, with 8 bases sitting between them. The CDR3 totals 15 residues. Written as DNA, the CDR3 is TGTGCCAGCAGTTACGGGGCGAGCTCCTACAATGAGCAGTTCTTC. Protein product: CASSYGASSYNEQFF.

The rearrangement uses TRBV30 and TRBJ1-2; 7 nucleotides match TRBD1. The CDR3 is made up of 13 amino acids. Germline loops: CDR1 GTSNPN, CDR2 SVGIG (reference sequence). Trimming at V came to 2 bases and at J to 3 bases, leaving 3 bases not matched to a gene. The CDR3 bases are TGTGCCTGGAGTTCGGGGACAGACTATGGCTACACCTTC. This gives the protein CAWSSGTDYGYTF.

This clonotype has at least ten counts. CDR3 nucleotides: TGTGCCAGCAGCTTGACGGACTATGGCTACACCTTC. Protein sequence: CASSLTDYGYTF. The chain combines TRBV5-8 with TRBJ1-2; D gene uncertain. V lost 1 base and J 3 bases, leaving 4 bases between the germline ends. Germline CDR1 reads SGHTS; CDR2 reads YDEGEE. This CDR3 comprises 12 residues. Complete variable domain (other parts from reference TRBV5-8 and TRBJ1-2): EAGVTQSPTHLIKTRGQQATLRCSPISGHTSVYWYQQALGLGLQFLLWYDEGEERNRGNFPPRFSGRQFPNYSSELNVNALELEDSALYLCASSLTDYGYTFGSGTRLTVV.

The chain couples TRBV2 to TRBJ2-7, with TRBD1 matching over 9 bases. Trimming removed 6 bases from V and 2 bases from J; junction bases left unmatched: 5. The V gene's germline CDR1 is SNHLY and CDR2 FYNNEI. CDR3 size: 14 residues. In nucleotides, the CDR3 is TGTGCCAGCAGCGTAGGACAGGGGCCCTACGAGCAGTACTTC. This gives the protein CASSVGQGPYEQYF.

J is TRBJ2-1 and V is TRBV7-3; 8 bases agree with TRBD1. Germline CDR1 SGHTA, CDR2 FQGTGA. Trimming cost V 3 bases and J 15 bases; bases outside gene matches: 10. The CDR3 is made up of 13 amino acids. CDR3 bases: TGTGCCAGCAGCTTTCAGGGGGCGTTCAGGGGGTTCTTC. This encodes CASSFQGAFRGFF.

This clonotype has a handful of counts. V gene TRBV29-1 combines with J gene TRBJ1-1; possible D gene TRBD1, 6 bases. Trimming left V 6 bases short and J 5 bases short, with 10 bases between. CDR1 is SQVTM and CDR2 is ANQGSEA in the germline V gene. This CDR3 has 11 residues. Here the CDR3 reads CSVRRGTEAFF. CDR3 DNA sequence: TGCAGCGTCCGGAGGGGGACTGAAGCTTTCTTT.

This clonotype was counted ten times or more. The rearrangement links TRBV25-1 to TRBJ1-1; 8 bases fit TRBD1. CDR3 length equals 14 residues. The J segment lost 7 bases and the V segment lost 5 bases, leaving 9 bases of the junction unmatched. Germline CDR1 and CDR2: MGHDK and SYGVNS. In DNA form, the CDR3 reads TGTGCCAGCAGTACGCACAGGGGGGGGGGTGAAGCTTTCTTT. Amino acid sequence: CASSTHRGGGEAFF.

The V and J genes are TRBV11-3 and TRBJ1-2; D gene ambiguous. Germline lookup yields CDR1 SGHNT and CDR2 YENEEA. Trimming took 4 bases from V and 5 from J, leaving 8 bases between them. The CDR3 covers 12 residues. This CDR3 reads CASSSRSYGYTF. The CDR3 region has the DNA TGTGCCAGCAGCTCGCGGAGTTATGGCTACACCTTC. The whole variable domain, filled in from reference TRBV11-3 and TRBJ1-2, reads EAGVVQSPRYKIIEKKQPVAFWCNPISGHNTLYWYLQNLGQGPELLIRYENEEAVDDSQLPKDRFSAERLKGVDSTLKIQPAELGDSAVYLCASSSRSYGYTFGSGTRLTVV.